A single sample is the source of the 23 T cell receptor beta chains below, sequenced in a study of T cell responses to AZD1222 COVID-19 vaccine listed by TCRdb under 2021. Libraries came from the immunoSEQ multiplex PCR assay. As stored in TCRdb, this immuneACCESS dataset retains in-frame rearrangements with V and J assigned. A fraction of the clones does not appear; measured against another copy, unresolved V genes explain less than half of the discrepancy, and the remainder lacks a known reason. The sample table shows 120,000 or so clones, and 90% to 95% are seen once. The top ten hold more than 2.5% of the sample. The time point label for this specimen denotes: baseline before first vaccination. The sequences come from peripheral blood, collected on day 0 of AZD1222 vaccination. The origin of the receptors is an adult in good health.

Comments on this clone: Within the sample, other DNA sequences also encode this same CDR3. The V gene is TRBV5-6, the J gene TRBJ2-3; D not certain. Germline CDR1 reads SGHDT; CDR2 reads YYEEEE. V lost 2 bases, J lost 1 base, and 5 bases lay in between. CDR3 length equals 13 residues. CDR3 loop: CASSLLGTDTQYF. The CDR3 DNA reads TGTGCCAGCAGCTTACTGGGCACAGATACGCAGTATTTT.

This clone was seen a single time. The chain uses TRBV4-1 and TRBJ2-7; weak D call: TRBD2 (5 bases). The CDR3 length is 15 residues. Looked up from germline, CDR1 is MGHRA and CDR2 is YSYEKL. Trimming left V 1 base short and J 0 bases short, with 10 bases between. The CDR3 reads CASSQGMGSSYEQYF. The CDR3, as DNA: TGCGCCAGCAGCCAAGGGATGGGGAGCTCCTACGAGCAGTACTTC.

The chain couples TRBV4-2 to TRBJ2-5; 7 nucleotides match TRBD2. Germline V gene data show CDR1 as LGHNA and CDR2 as YNFKEQ. This CDR3 has 17 amino acids. The ends lost 0 bases at V and 5 bases at J; junction bases unmatched: 12. The CDR3, as DNA: TGTGCCAGCAGCCAAGAGCAGACTAGCTCGGCAGTGGAGACCCAGTACTTC. It is translated as CASSQEQTSSAVETQYF.

The chain is built from TRBV2 and TRBJ1-2; no reliable D call. Germline CDR1 and CDR2: SNHLY and FYNNEI. V was pared by 8 bases and J by 7 bases, with 11 bases between. CDR3 length: 11 amino acids. CDR3 in DNA: TGTGCCAGCTTAAACCTTCGTGGCTACACCTTC. Translating it yields CASLNLRGYTF.

The genes are TRBV24-1 and TRBJ1-5; TRBD1 aligns across 8 bases. In germline, CDR1 is KGHDR, CDR2 SFDVKD. The CDR3 has 14 amino acids. Germline trimming cut 4 bases from V and 7 bases from J; bases unmatched to any gene: 5. The CDR3 region is CATSDRGQGQPQHF. CDR3 DNA: TGTGCCACCAGTGACAGGGGGCAGGGACAGCCCCAGCATTTT.

This sequence joins TRBV9 and TRBJ2-3, with TRBD2 identical over 8 bases. The CDR3 contains 16 residues. J was trimmed by 5 bases and V by 4 bases; bases with no gene match: 12. CDR1 is SGDLS, CDR2 YYNGEE, per germline. The CDR3 spells CASSLDSGAGVDTQYF. The DNA of the CDR3 is TGTGCCAGCAGCCTCGACTCGGGAGCGGGAGTAGATACGCAGTATTTT.

The rearrangement joins TRBV12-3 or TRBV12-4 to TRBJ1-2, with D possibly being TRBD1 (6 bases). V lost 4 bases to trimming and J lost 1 base, with 7 bases between them. The CDR3 spans 13 residues. CDR3 sequence reads: CASSSDSNYGYTF. The CDR3 DNA sequence: TGTGCCAGCAGTTCGGACAGTAACTATGGCTACACCTTC.

The V and J genes are TRBV19 and TRBJ2-1; tentatively, D is TRBD2 (6 bases). Germline assignment: CDR1 LNHDA and CDR2 SQIVND (reference sequence). V lost 7 bases and J lost 8, with 21 bases in between. CDR3 length: 15 amino acids. CDR3 sequence reads: CASIPTSRGSDEQFF. In DNA, the CDR3 is TGTGCCAGTATCCCCACTAGCCGGGGGTCCGATGAGCAGTTCTTC. The full variable domain, its missing parts supplied by reference TRBV19 and TRBJ2-1, is DGGITQSPKYLFRKEGQNVTLSCEQNLNHDAMYWYRQDPGQGLRLIYYSQIVNDFQKGDIAEGYSVSREKKESFPLTVTSAQKNPTAFYLCASIPTSRGSDEQFFGPGTRLTVL.

This chain uses TRBV28 with TRBJ1-2; weak D call: TRBD1 (5 bases). CDR1 and CDR2 from the germline V gene are MDHEN and SYDVKM. The V gene lost 6 bases and the J gene lost 5 bases, with 13 bases spanning the gap. The CDR3 sequence is 13 residues long. As DNA, the CDR3 is TGTGCCAGCAGCCCAGAGTCAGGGTATGGCTACACCTTC. Its protein product is CASSPESGYGYTF.

The rearrangement links TRBV6-2 or TRBV6-3 to TRBJ2-1, with 8 bases fitting TRBD2. Germline CDR1 and CDR2: MNHEY and SVGEGT. CDR3 size: 19 residues. V lost 3 bases, J lost 10 bases, and 23 bases stayed unmatched. CDR3 in amino acids: CASSYISPPPREGSGEQFF. CDR3 sequence (DNA): TGTGCCAGCAGTTATATAAGCCCCCCCCCTCGGGAGGGCTCCGGGGAGCAGTTCTTC.

J is TRBJ2-7 and V is TRBV7-9, with D hard to call. V lost 1 base and J 2 bases, leaving 9 bases between the germline ends. From germline, CDR1 is SEHNR and CDR2 FQNEAQ (reference sequence). This CDR3 has 14 amino acids. The CDR3 DNA sequence: TGTGCCAGCAGCTTAGTAGGGATTCCCTACGAGCAGTACTTC. Translation: CASSLVGIPYEQYF.

This chain uses TRBV7-6 with TRBJ2-1; weak D call: TRBD1 (6 bases). The CDR3 length is 16 residues. Germline V lookup: CDR1 SGHVS, CDR2 FNYEAQ. Trimming removed 1 base from V and 3 bases from J, with 13 bases in between. DNA for the CDR3: TGTGCCAGCAGCTTAGGGGGGCAGCGGCTCTACAATGAGCAGTTCTTC. Translated: CASSLGGQRLYNEQFF.

About this clone itself: The same CDR3 is also encoded by other DNA sequences in this sample. The chain has TRBV6-5 and TRBJ1-1; possibly TRBD1 for D (5 bases). The germline V gene has CDR1 MNHEY and CDR2 SVGAGI. The CDR3 sequence is 13 residues long. V dropped 6 bases and J dropped 1 base, with 9 bases sitting between them. In nucleotides, the CDR3 is TGTGCCAGCAGCCCAGGGAGGAACACTGAAGCTTTCTTT. It specifies CASSPGRNTEAFF.

The chain uses TRBV5-1 and TRBJ1-3, with D uncertain. This CDR3 spans 14 amino acids. Germline V lookup: CDR1 SGHRS, CDR2 YFSETQ. Trimming shortened V by 0 bases and J by 2 bases, and 6 bases separated the two germline ends. CDR3 DNA: TGCGCCAGCAGCTTGGACCAGCCTGGAAACACCATATATTTT. Its protein is CASSLDQPGNTIYF.

This chain connects TRBV9 to TRBJ1-2, with D possibly being TRBD1 (6 bases). The CDR3 extends over 16 amino acids. Trimming cost V 0 bases and J 3 bases, with 15 bases left between them. Germline CDR1 SGDLS, CDR2 YYNGEE. The DNA of the CDR3 is TGTGCCAGCAGCGTAGGGACAGACGAGGCTTACTATGGCTACACCTTC. This translates into CASSVGTDEAYYGYTF. Variable domain in full (rest from reference TRBV9 and TRBJ1-2): DSGVTQTPKHLITATGQRVTLRCSPRSGDLSVYWYQQSLDQGLQFLIQYYNGEERAKGNILERFSAQQFPDLHSELNLSSLELGDSALYFCASSVGTDEAYYGYTFGSGTRLTVV.

The CDR3 region has the DNA TGCGCCAGCAGCTTGGAGCGGGGGGCAGGGACCGAGCAGTACTTC. Protein sequence: CASSLERGAGTEQYF. The chain links TRBV5-1 to TRBJ2-7; TRBD2 aligns across 9 bases. Germline V gene lookup returns CDR1 SGHRS and CDR2 YFSETQ. This CDR3 is 15 amino acids long. The ends lost 0 bases at V and 6 bases at J; junction bases unmatched: 7.

This chain links TRBV5-6 with TRBJ2-3; no clear D gene. The germline V gene encodes CDR1 SGHDT and CDR2 YYEEEE. The CDR3 runs 14 residues. Between the trimmed V and J ends, which lost 2 bases and 0 bases, there was a span of 7 bases. CDR3 sequence (DNA): TGTGCCAGCAGCTTTGTAGCTAGCACAGATACGCAGTATTTT. Translation gives CASSFVASTDTQYF.

The V and J genes are TRBV27 and TRBJ1-2; 9 nucleotides line up with TRBD1. The germline gives CDR1 MNHEY, CDR2 SMNVEV (reference sequence). With 0 bases clipped from V and 4 bases from J, the junction kept 15 bases outside the gene matches. The CDR3 consists of 19 residues. The chain's CDR3 is CASSLSFLGQGMRVYGYTF. The DNA for the CDR3 is TGTGCCAGCAGTTTATCGTTTCTGGGACAGGGCATGCGGGTCTATGGCTACACCTTC.

The V call is TRBV9, the J call TRBJ1-2; maybe TRBD1 (5 bases). Germline lookup yields CDR1 SGDLS and CDR2 YYNGEE. The CDR3 loop spans 11 amino acids. V was trimmed by 7 bases and J by 5 bases, leaving 9 bases between them. The CDR3 reads CASWGRYGYTF. The CDR3 DNA sequence: TGTGCCAGCTGGGGGAGGTATGGCTACACCTTC.

This chain connects TRBV5-1 to TRBJ2-7; D is uncertain. The V and J ends lost 4 bases and 2 bases respectively, with 13 bases between them. The CDR3 is made up of 14 amino acids. Germline loops: CDR1 SGHRS, CDR2 YFSETQ. CDR3 bases: TGCGCCAGCAGCGAAGAACTGTCTACCTACGAGCAGTACTTC. Translation gives CASSEELSTYEQYF.

The chain carries TRBV5-4 and TRBJ1-2; 7 bases match TRBD1. There are 15 residues in the CDR3. In germline, CDR1 is SGHNT, CDR2 YYREEE (reference sequence). Trimming cost V 2 bases and J 5 bases; bases outside gene matches: 9. The CDR3 region has the DNA TGTGCCAGCAGCTTAGCGTTGACAGGGACTTATGGCTACACCTTC. This sequence encodes CASSLALTGTYGYTF.

The genes are TRBV4-1 and TRBJ2-3; 8 bases fit TRBD2. CDR1 is MGHRA, CDR2 YSYEKL, per germline. The CDR3 consists of 19 residues. The V segment lost 0 bases and the J segment 4 bases; nucleotides outside the gene matches: 15. The CDR3 sequence is CASSQEGTLSGSGADTQYF. The CDR3 DNA reads TGCGCCAGCAGCCAAGAGGGAACTCTCAGCGGGAGCGGAGCAGATACGCAGTATTTT.

The chain uses TRBV6-5 and TRBJ1-3; 7 bases line up with TRBD1. V was clipped by 6 bases and J by 0 bases; unmatched bases: 2. Germline V gene data show CDR1 as MNHEY and CDR2 as SVGAGI. The CDR3 spans 14 residues. CDR3 protein: CASRQGRSGNTIYF. For the CDR3, the DNA is TGTGCCAGCAGACAGGGGCGCTCTGGAAACACCATATATTTT.